The clone carrying this T cell receptor beta chain was counted between two and nine times. Its specificity is not known. Libraries were prepared by immunoSEQ multiplex PCR; TCRdb keeps only in-frame clonotypes and omits some of them. The repertoire holds more than 30,000 clones, with roughly 74% as singletons. The data were taken from a study of vaccination effects on CD4 cells after COVID-19. Study in general: Supplemented with approximately 10 IU/ml IL-2 and roughly 10 ug/ml peptides, a few million PBMC per well were kept in culture.

An approximately ten-day culture period preceded the isolation of CD4+ T cells. Sequenced here: CD4+ T cells from PBMCs cultured without peptide, sampled before COVID-19 vaccination. The receptor's source is a human donor who received a COVID-19 vaccine.

The CDR3 protein is CASSWTGPGEPQHF. CDR3 sequence (DNA): TGCGCCAGCAGCTGGACAGGGCCCGGGGAGCCCCAGCATTTT. The J gene is TRBJ1-5, the V gene TRBV5-1, with TRBD1 matching over 8 bases. V shed 3 bases, J shed 8 bases, and the junction held 7 bases outside the gene matches. Germline CDR1 SGHRS, CDR2 YFSETQ. The CDR3 covers 14 residues.